The 25 T cell receptor beta chains presented below share a single source sample, sequenced in a study of sequential checkpoint blockade in melanoma. As for treatment: randomized to nivolumab then ipilimumab (arm A) or the reverse (arm B). Repertoires were generated with immunoSEQ multiplex PCR, while TCRdb's copy carries only in-frame clones and drops some. The table includes about 40,000 clones, 86% detected once. Sequenced material: CD8+ T cells sorted from blood (inferred from file names), taken from a patient given nivolumab and ipilimumab in sequence. Every receptor here comes from a human donor with melanoma.

V gene TRBV29-1 combines with J gene TRBJ2-2, with D possibly being TRBD2 (5 bases). Germline V gives CDR1 SQVTM, CDR2 ANQGSEA. Trimming stripped 7 bases from V and 5 bases from J, with 17 bases between. CDR3 length: 14 amino acids. CDR3 bases: TGCAGCGGTACGGACTGGGGTGGGACCGGGGAGCTGTTTTTT. It translates to CSGTDWGGTGELFF.

The chain combines TRBV4-1 with TRBJ1-2; no clear D gene. The CDR3 contains 14 residues. Germline V CDR1 and CDR2: MGHRA, YSYEKL. The V and J ends lost 0 bases and 5 bases respectively, with 10 bases between them. CDR3 protein: CASSQEVGTYGYTF. Here the CDR3 DNA reads TGCGCCAGCAGCCAAGAGGTGGGCACTTATGGCTACACCTTC.

This clone was recorded only once. The V call is TRBV5-4, the J call TRBJ1-1; 10 bases map to TRBD1. Germline CDR1 reads SGHNT; CDR2 reads YYREEE (reference sequence). The CDR3 contains 15 residues. V lost 4 bases, J lost 4 bases, and 7 bases stayed unmatched. CDR3 residues: CASSLTGGRSTEAFF. The CDR3 nucleotides are TGTGCCAGCAGCCTGACAGGGGGCAGGAGCACTGAAGCTTTCTTT. The full variable domain, with the rest looked up from reference TRBV5-4 and TRBJ1-1, is ETGVTQSPTHLIKTRGQQVTLRCSSQSGHNTVSWYQQALGQGPQFIFQYYREEENGRGNFPPRFSGLQFPNYSSELNVNALELDDSALYLCASSLTGGRSTEAFFGQGTRLTVV.

This chain links TRBV4-3 with TRBJ2-6; TRBD2 might be the D (5 bases). The CDR3 has 19 residues. Trimming removed 0 bases from V and 0 bases from J, with 15 bases in between. Per germline, CDR1 LGHNA and CDR2 YSLEER. The CDR3: CASSQDISELNSGANVLTF. CDR3 bases: TGCGCCAGCAGCCAAGATATTAGCGAGCTAAACTCTGGGGCCAACGTCCTGACTTTC.

V gene TRBV7-8 combines with J gene TRBJ1-5; D not certain. The CDR3 length is 16 residues. Germline CDR1 reads SGHVS; CDR2 reads FQNEAQ. V lost 5 bases, J lost 1 base, and 15 bases lay in between. The DNA for the CDR3 is TGTGCCAGCAGCGATCCCGGTGTTGAGAGCAATCAGCCCCAGCATTTT. Translated, it gives CASSDPGVESNQPQHF.

The chain is built from TRBV5-6 and TRBJ1-4, with unresolved D. Trimming took 4 bases from V and 8 from J, leaving 12 bases between them. The CDR3 is 13 residues long. CDR1 is SGHDT, CDR2 YYEEEE, per germline. CDR3 coding DNA: TGTGCCAGCAGCCACCGGGTGGAGGAAAAACTGTTTTTT. Protein: CASSHRVEEKLFF. Complete variable domain (other parts from reference TRBV5-6 and TRBJ1-4): DAGVTQSPTHLIKTRGQQVTLRCSPKSGHDTVSWYQQALGQGPQFIFQYYEEEERQRGNFPDRFSGHQFPNYSSELNVNALLLGDSALYLCASSHRVEEKLFFGSGTQLSVL.

V and J are TRBV5-8 and TRBJ1-1; D is undetermined. V was pared by 2 bases and J by 0 bases, with 8 bases between. This CDR3 has 14 amino acids. Germline V gene sequence: CDR1 SGHTS, CDR2 YDEGEE. As DNA, the CDR3 is TGTGCCAGCAGCTTAACAGCCATGAACACTGAAGCTTTCTTT. It yields the protein CASSLTAMNTEAFF.

The CDR3 loop is CASSLRVAGAPYEQYF. Written as DNA, the CDR3 is TGTGCCAGCAGCCTTCGGGTAGCGGGAGCACCGTACGAGCAGTACTTC. The chain couples TRBV4-2 to TRBJ2-7; 9 positions match TRBD2. The CDR3 sequence is 16 residues long. V was pared by 4 bases and J by 4 bases, with 11 bases of the junction left unmatched. Germline assignment: CDR1 LGHNA and CDR2 YNFKEQ.

This clone is termed medium-sized (0.01 to 0.1%). This rearrangement joins TRBV19 to TRBJ1-2; 8 bases line up with TRBD1. Per the germline V gene, CDR1 is LNHDA and CDR2 is SQIVND (reference sequence). CDR3 length equals 15 residues. V lost 3 bases, J lost 6 bases, and 9 bases stayed unmatched. Here the CDR3 DNA reads TGTGCCAGTAGTATTTCGAGGACAGGGACCAATGGCTACACCTTC. It translates to CASSISRTGTNGYTF.

The table lists this clone with a count of one. The identical CDR3 is also encoded by other nucleotide sequences in the sample. The V and J genes are TRBV10-1 and TRBJ2-7; 9 bases map to TRBD1. With 2 bases clipped from V and 2 bases from J, the junction kept 7 bases outside the gene matches. The length of the CDR3 is 16 residues. CDR1 is WNHNN and CDR2 is SYGVQD in the germline V gene (reference sequence). Here the CDR3 reads CASSETRTGVTYEQYF. The DNA of the CDR3 is TGCGCCAGCAGTGAGACGAGGACAGGGGTCACCTACGAGCAGTACTTC.

The chain joins TRBV5-6 to TRBJ1-2; D is possibly TRBD1 (5 bases). The CDR3 runs 15 residues. Germline V gives CDR1 SGHDT, CDR2 YYEEEE. V lost 4 bases, J lost 7 bases, and 20 bases lay in between. DNA of the CDR3: TGTGCCAGCAGCCTCCTCCGGGGGAGGTTTGGTGGCTACACCTTC. Amino acids: CASSLLRGRFGGYTF.

This clone was counted only a few times. The V and J genes are TRBV19 and TRBJ2-3, with D tentatively TRBD2 (5 bases). In germline, CDR1 is LNHDA, CDR2 SQIVND (reference sequence). This CDR3 is 16 amino acids long. Deletions cut 3 bases from V and 1 base from J, with 14 bases between. This chain's CDR3 is CASSIGVTDRTDTQYF. CDR3 sequence (DNA): TGTGCCAGTAGTATCGGGGTAACGGACCGCACAGATACGCAGTATTTT.

The chain joins TRBV19 to TRBJ2-1, with 11 bases fitting TRBD2. From germline, CDR1 is LNHDA and CDR2 SQIVND (reference sequence). The CDR3 is 16 amino acids. V lost 2 bases and J lost 3; bases outside the gene matches: 3. CDR3 protein: CASSILAGGHYNEQFF. The CDR3, as DNA: TGTGCCAGTAGTATACTAGCGGGAGGCCACTACAATGAGCAGTTCTTC.

The chain uses TRBV10-3 and TRBJ1-5; D may be TRBD1 (5 bases). The CDR3 sequence is 14 residues long. V lost 4 bases and J 7 bases, leaving 14 bases between the germline ends. CDR1 is ENHRY and CDR2 is SYGVKD in the germline V gene. The CDR3 loop reads CAISGVGVLQPQHF. CDR3 DNA: TGTGCCATCAGTGGAGTAGGGGTGTTACAGCCCCAGCATTTT.

The chain recombines TRBV7-9 with TRBJ1-1; D is perhaps TRBD1 (6 bases). V was pared by 6 bases and J by 1 base, with 6 bases between. The V gene's germline CDR1 is SEHNR and CDR2 FQNEAQ (reference sequence). This CDR3 has 12 amino acids. CDR3 region: CASRQGNTEAFF. DNA for the CDR3: TGTGCCAGCAGACAGGGGAACACTGAAGCTTTCTTT.

The chain employs TRBV28 and TRBJ2-1; 9 bases are shared with TRBD1. The germline V gene has CDR1 MDHEN and CDR2 SYDVKM. J lost 0 bases, V lost 5 bases, and 5 bases had no gene match. The CDR3 spans 16 residues. CDR3 amino acids: CASSPQGAVSYNEQFF. The CDR3 nucleotides read TGTGCCAGCAGTCCACAGGGGGCGGTCTCCTACAATGAGCAGTTCTTC.

V usage is TRBV6-5 and J usage is TRBJ2-1; D is possibly TRBD2 (5 bases). V gave up 4 bases and J gave up 2 bases, with 12 bases separating them. Germline V gives CDR1 MNHEY, CDR2 SVGAGI. The CDR3 has 15 amino acids. CDR3 nucleotides: TGTGCCAGCAGTTTCGGGATTAGGGCCTACAATGAGCAGTTCTTC. This encodes CASSFGIRAYNEQFF.

This chain links TRBV27 with TRBJ2-1, with TRBD2 matching 12 bases. CDR3 length: 17 amino acids. Germline CDR1 is MNHEY and CDR2 is SMNVEV (reference sequence). After removal of 1 base from V and 9 bases from J, the junction contained 10 bases not matched to a gene. This CDR3 is CASSLYPGTSGSGEQFF. The CDR3 bases are TGTGCCAGCAGTTTATATCCTGGGACTAGCGGGTCGGGTGAGCAGTTCTTC.

This chain links TRBV5-4 with TRBJ2-3; 8 bases are shared with TRBD2. Germline lookup yields CDR1 SGHNT and CDR2 YYREEE (reference sequence). The V gene end was trimmed by 2 bases and the J gene end by 3 bases; junction bases not matched to a gene: 5. The CDR3 is 15 amino acids. In DNA form, the CDR3 reads TGTGCCAGCAGCTTTAGCGGGACTGGGACAGATACGCAGTATTTT. It translates to CASSFSGTGTDTQYF.

This chain uses TRBV27 with TRBJ2-2; D is possibly TRBD1 (6 bases). This CDR3 is built from 14 residues. Looked up from germline, CDR1 is MNHEY and CDR2 is SMNVEV (reference sequence). Deletions cut 8 bases from V and 2 bases from J, with 12 bases between. The CDR3 loop is CASSGTQNTGELFF. The CDR3 DNA reads TGTGCCAGCTCCGGGACACAAAACACCGGGGAGCTGTTTTTT.

This chain links TRBV27 with TRBJ2-1; 7 bases fit TRBD1. V lost 5 bases and J lost 3; bases outside the gene matches: 16. The CDR3 sequence is 18 residues long. Germline V gives CDR1 MNHEY, CDR2 SMNVEV (reference sequence). CDR3 amino acids: CASSPQDLGGRDYNEQFF. The DNA of the CDR3 is TGTGCCAGCAGTCCGCAGGATTTAGGGGGCAGAGACTACAATGAGCAGTTCTTC.

The rearrangement uses TRBV6-1 and TRBJ2-5; 7 bases align to TRBD1. The germline V gene has CDR1 MNHNS and CDR2 SASEGT. This CDR3 spans 14 amino acids. V lost 6 bases to trimming and J lost 5 bases; unmatched junction nucleotides: 9. CDR3 in amino acids: CASSRYRGQETQYF. The DNA of the CDR3 is TGTGCCAGCAGCCGATACAGGGGTCAGGAGACCCAGTACTTC.

The V and J genes are TRBV28 and TRBJ2-6, with D possibly being TRBD2 (5 bases). This CDR3 spans 16 amino acids. V lost 4 bases, J lost 1 base, and 11 bases lay in between. Looked up from germline, CDR1 is MDHEN and CDR2 is SYDVKM. The CDR3 loop reads CASSSYEGSGANVLTF. In DNA, the CDR3 is TGTGCCAGCAGTTCGTACGAGGGTTCTGGGGCCAACGTCCTGACTTTC. Full variable domain (outside the CDR3, taken from reference TRBV28 and TRBJ2-6): DVKVTQSSRYLVKRTGEKVFLECVQDMDHENMFWYRQDPGLGLRLIYFSYDVKMKEKGDIPEGYSVSREKKERFSLILESASTNQTSMYLCASSSYEGSGANVLTFGAGSRLTVL.

J is TRBJ2-7 and V is TRBV14, with D perhaps matching TRBD1 (5 bases). Between the trimmed V and J ends, which lost 1 base and 0 bases, there was a span of 10 bases. CDR3 length: 15 amino acids. The germline gives CDR1 SGHDN, CDR2 FVKESK. CDR3 nucleotide sequence: TGTGCCAGCAGCCAAGGGCCAAGGGGCTCCTACGAGCAGTACTTC. It codes for CASSQGPRGSYEQYF.

The rearrangement joins TRBV9 to TRBJ2-7; possible D gene TRBD2, 5 bases. V was trimmed by 4 bases and J by 0 bases, leaving 11 bases between them. In germline, CDR1 is SGDLS, CDR2 YYNGEE. The CDR3 runs to 14 residues. This chain's CDR3 is CASSPEGSSYEQYF. The CDR3, as DNA: TGTGCCAGCAGCCCCGAGGGAAGCTCCTACGAGCAGTACTTC.